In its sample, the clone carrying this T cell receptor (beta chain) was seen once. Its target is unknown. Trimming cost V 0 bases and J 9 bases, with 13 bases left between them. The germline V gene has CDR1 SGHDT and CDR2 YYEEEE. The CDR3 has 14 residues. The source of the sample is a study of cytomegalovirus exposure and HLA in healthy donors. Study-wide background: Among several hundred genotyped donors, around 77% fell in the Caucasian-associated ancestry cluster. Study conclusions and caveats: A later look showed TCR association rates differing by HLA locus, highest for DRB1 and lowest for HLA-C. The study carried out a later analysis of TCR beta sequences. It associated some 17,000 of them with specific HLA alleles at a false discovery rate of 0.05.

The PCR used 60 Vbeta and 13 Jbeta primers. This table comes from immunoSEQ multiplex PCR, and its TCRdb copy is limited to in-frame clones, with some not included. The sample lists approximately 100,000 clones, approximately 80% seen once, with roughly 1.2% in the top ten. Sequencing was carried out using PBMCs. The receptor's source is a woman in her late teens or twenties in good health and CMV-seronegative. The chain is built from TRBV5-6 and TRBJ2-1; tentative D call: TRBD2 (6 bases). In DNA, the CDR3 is TGTGCCAGCAGCTTGGGGGACTCGGGAACTGAGCAGTTCTTC. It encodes CASSLGDSGTEQFF.